This T cell receptor beta chain came from a study of shared clonotypes between healthy human individuals. Repertoires were generated with immunoSEQ multiplex PCR, while TCRdb's copy carries only in-frame clones and drops some. The table has fewer than 200,000 clones, 85% to 95% seen once. Germline V gene lookup returns CDR1 MDHEN and CDR2 SYDVKM. The CDR3 runs 14 residues. Trimming stripped 7 bases from V and 10 bases from J, with 17 bases between. The rearrangement joins TRBV28 to TRBJ1-6; D possibly corresponds to TRBD1 (5 bases). The source of this sequence is a woman aged 30 to 39 in good health. What was sequenced was naive CD4+ T cells sorted from blood. Subset reported: CD45RA+ positively selected. DNA for the CDR3: TGTGCCAGCAATTCTCCGGGGGTACAGTCACCCCTCCACTTT. This encodes CASNSPGVQSPLHF.